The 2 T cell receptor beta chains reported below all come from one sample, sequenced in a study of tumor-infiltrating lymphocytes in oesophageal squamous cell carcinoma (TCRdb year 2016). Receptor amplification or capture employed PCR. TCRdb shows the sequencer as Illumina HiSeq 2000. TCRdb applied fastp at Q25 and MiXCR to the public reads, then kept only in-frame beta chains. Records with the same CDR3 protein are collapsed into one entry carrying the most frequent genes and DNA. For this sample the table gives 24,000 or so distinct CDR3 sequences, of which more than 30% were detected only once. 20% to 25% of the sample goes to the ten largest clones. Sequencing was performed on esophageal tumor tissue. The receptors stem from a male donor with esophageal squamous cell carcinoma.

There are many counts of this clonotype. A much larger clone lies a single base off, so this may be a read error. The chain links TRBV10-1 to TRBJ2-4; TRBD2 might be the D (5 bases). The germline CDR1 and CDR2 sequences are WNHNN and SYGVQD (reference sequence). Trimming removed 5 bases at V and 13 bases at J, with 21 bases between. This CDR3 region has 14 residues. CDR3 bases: TGCGCCAGCAGTAATTCCCGAGGGTACAATGAGCAGTACTTC. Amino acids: CASSNSRGYNEQYF.

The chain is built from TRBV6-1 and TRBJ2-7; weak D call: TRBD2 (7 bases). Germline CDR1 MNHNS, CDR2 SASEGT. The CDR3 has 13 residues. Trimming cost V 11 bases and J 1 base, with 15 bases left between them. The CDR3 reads CAGGAGTSYEQYF. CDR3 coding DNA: TGTGCCGGGGGGGCGGGCACTTCCTACGAGCAGTACTTC.